This T cell receptor (beta chain) was sequenced in a study of CD8 T cells in Susac syndrome. V lost 1 base, J lost 0 bases, and 5 bases stayed unmatched. Per the germline V gene, CDR1 is MNHNS and CDR2 is SASEGT. The CDR3 runs to 17 residues. Random hexamers were used to reverse transcribe about 0.5 to 1 ug of RNA. TCRdb reprocessed the immunoSEQ multiplex PCR reads with MiXCR, giving one entry per CDR3 protein. The data show about 160,000 distinct CDR3 sequences, about 90% seen once. The V call is TRBV6-1, the J call TRBJ1-2; 10 bases fit TRBD1. This TCR derives from a human donor in good health. The sample consisted of CD4+ T cells from PBMCs. CDR3 DNA sequence: TGTGCCAGCAGTGAAGTAGGGGGACAGGGGCCTAACTATGGCTACACCTTC. Translated: CASSEVGGQGPNYGYTF.